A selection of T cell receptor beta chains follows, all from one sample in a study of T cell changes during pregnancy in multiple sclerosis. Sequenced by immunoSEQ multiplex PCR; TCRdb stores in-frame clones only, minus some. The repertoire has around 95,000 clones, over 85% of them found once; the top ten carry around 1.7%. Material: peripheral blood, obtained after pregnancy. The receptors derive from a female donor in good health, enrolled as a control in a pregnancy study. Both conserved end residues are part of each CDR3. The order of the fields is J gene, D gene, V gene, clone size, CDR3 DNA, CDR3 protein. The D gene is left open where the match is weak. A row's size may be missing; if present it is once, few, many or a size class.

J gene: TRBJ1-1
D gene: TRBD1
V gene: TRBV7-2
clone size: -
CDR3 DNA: TGTGCCAGCAGCCGTCGGACAGGCGGCAGCACTGAAGCTTTCTTT
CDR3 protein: CASSRRTGGSTEAFF

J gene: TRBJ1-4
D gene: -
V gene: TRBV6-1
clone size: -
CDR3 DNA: TGTGCCAGCAGTCCACAGGGAAGTAATGAAAAACTGTTTTTT
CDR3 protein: CASSPQGSNEKLFF

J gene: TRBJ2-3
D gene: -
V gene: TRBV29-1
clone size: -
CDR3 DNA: TGCAGCGTTGACCTCGGTGGGGGCGGCACAGATACGCAGTATTTT
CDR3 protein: CSVDLGGGGTDTQYF

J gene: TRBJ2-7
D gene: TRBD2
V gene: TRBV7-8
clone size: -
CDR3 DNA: TGTGCCAGCAGCTTAGGTGGCGCGGGAGGGTTAATCTACGAGCAGTACTTC
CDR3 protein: CASSLGGAGGLIYEQYF

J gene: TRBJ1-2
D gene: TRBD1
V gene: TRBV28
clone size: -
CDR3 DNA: TGTGCCAGCAGTTTAAGTTTGGCTCAGGGGGCGCGTGGCTACACCTTC
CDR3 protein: CASSLSLAQGARGYTF

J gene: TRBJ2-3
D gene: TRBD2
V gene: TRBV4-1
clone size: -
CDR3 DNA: TGCGCCAGCAGCCAAGAGCCTAGCGGGAGTAGGGATACGCAGTATTTT
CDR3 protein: CASSQEPSGSRDTQYF

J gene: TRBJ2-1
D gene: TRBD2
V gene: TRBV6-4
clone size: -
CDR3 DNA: TGTGCCAGCAGCTCCACTAGCGGGGGCTACAATGAGCAGTTCTTC
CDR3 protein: CASSSTSGGYNEQFF

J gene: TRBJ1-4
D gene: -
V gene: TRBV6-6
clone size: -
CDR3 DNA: TGTGCCAGCAGTTTAAACAGGGTTACTGAAAAACTGTTTTTT
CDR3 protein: CASSLNRVTEKLFF

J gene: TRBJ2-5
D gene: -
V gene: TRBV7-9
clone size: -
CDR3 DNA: TGTGCCAGCAGCTCGGCCGAAGGACCAAGAGGGCTCCAAGAGACCCAGTACTTC
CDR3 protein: CASSSAEGPRGLQETQYF

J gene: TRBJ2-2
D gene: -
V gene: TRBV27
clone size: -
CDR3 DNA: TGTGCCAGCAGCCGAGGGGGAGTAAGGACCGGGGAGCTGTTTTTT
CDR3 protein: CASSRGGVRTGELFF

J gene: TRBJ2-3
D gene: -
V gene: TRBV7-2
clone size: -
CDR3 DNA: TGTGCCAGCAGCTTAGCGACACAGACCACAGATACGCAGTATTTT
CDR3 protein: CASSLATQTTDTQYF

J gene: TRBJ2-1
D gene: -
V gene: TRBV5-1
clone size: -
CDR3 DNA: TGCGCCAGCAGCTTGTTCTTCGGGAGCCCCTGGGATGAGCAGTTCTTC
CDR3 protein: CASSLFFGSPWDEQFF

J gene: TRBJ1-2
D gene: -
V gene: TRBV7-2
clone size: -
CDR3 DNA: TGTGCCAGCACCTCTAATGTGGTAGCTAGCTATGGCTACACCTTC
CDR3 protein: CASTSNVVASYGYTF

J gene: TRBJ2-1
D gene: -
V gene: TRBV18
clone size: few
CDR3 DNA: TGTGCCAGCTCACCACCCGACAAACCCAACAATGAGCAGTTCTTC
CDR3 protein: CASSPPDKPNNEQFF

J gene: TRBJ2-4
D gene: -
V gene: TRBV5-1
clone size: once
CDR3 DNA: TGCGCCAGCAGCTCCCTGACAGTAAACATTCAGTACTTC
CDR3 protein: CASSSLTVNIQYF

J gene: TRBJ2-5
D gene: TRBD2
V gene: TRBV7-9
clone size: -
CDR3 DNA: TGTGCCAGCAGCTCAAGCGGGAGGGGGGAGACCCAGTACTTC
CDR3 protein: CASSSSGRGETQYF

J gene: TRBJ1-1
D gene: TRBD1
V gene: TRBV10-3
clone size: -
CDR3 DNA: TGTGCCACTCAAGGGGGAGCAGGGGGCACGGACACTGAAGCTTTCTTT
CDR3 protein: CATQGGAGGTDTEAFF

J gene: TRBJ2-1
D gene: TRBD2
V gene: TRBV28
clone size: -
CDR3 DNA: TGTGCCAGCAGTCTCCTCGGGCGGGAGGAGGTGGGGAAGCAGTTCTTC
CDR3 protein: CASSLLGREEVGKQFF

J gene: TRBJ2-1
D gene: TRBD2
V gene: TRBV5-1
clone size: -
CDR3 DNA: TGCGCCAGCAGCCGCCACCTAGCGGGAGAAGGCAATGAGCAGTTCTTC
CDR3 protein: CASSRHLAGEGNEQFF

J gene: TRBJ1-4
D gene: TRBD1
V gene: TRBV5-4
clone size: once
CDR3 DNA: TGTGCCAGCAGCCAAGATCCGGGGACAGGGGTTGAAAAACTGTTTTTT
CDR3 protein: CASSQDPGTGVEKLFF

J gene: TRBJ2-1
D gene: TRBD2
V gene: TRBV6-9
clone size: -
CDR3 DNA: TGTGCCGGCTGGGGGCGGGAGGCATACAATGAGCAGTTCTTC
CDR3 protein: CAGWGREAYNEQFF

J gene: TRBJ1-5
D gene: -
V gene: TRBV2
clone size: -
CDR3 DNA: TGTGCCAGCAGCCCTGAGGTGCAGCCCCAGCATTTT
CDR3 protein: CASSPEVQPQHF

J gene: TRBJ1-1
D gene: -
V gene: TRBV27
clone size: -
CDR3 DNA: TGTGCCAGCAGTTTACAGGCGGGGGCCTACGTGGACACTGAAGCTTTCTTT
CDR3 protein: CASSLQAGAYVDTEAFF

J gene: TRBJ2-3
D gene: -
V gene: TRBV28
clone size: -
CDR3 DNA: TGTGCCAGCAGTTCCCCAGGGGAGACTAGCACAGATACGCAGTATTTT
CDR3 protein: CASSSPGETSTDTQYF

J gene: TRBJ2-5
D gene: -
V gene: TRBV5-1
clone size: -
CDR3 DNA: TGCGCCAGCAGCCTAGAGGCTAGCAGGGGCCAAGAGACCCAGTACTTC
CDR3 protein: CASSLEASRGQETQYF

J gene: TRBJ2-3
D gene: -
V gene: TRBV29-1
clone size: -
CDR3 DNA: TGCAGCGTTGAAGAACTTCCGGGAACAGACACAGATACGCAGTATTTT
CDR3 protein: CSVEELPGTDTDTQYF

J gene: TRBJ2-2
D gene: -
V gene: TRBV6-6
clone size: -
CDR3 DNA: TGTGCCAGCAGATTCGGACTAAGGAACACCGGGGAGCTGTTTTTT
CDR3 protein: CASRFGLRNTGELFF

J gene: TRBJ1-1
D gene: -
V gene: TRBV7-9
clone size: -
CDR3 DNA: TGTGCCAGCAGCTTAGTGGGCGTTGAAGCTTTCTTT
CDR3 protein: CASSLVGVEAFF

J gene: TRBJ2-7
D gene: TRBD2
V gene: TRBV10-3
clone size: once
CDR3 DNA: TGTGCCAGTACCAAGGGACTACAAAACTCCTACGAGCAGTACTTC
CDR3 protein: CASTKGLQNSYEQYF

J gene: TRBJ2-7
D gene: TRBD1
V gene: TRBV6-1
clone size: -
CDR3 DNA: TGTGCCAGCAGAAAAACAGGGGGATCCTACGAGCAGTACTTC
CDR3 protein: CASRKTGGSYEQYF

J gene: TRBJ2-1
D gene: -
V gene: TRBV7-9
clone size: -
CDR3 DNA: TGTGCCAGCAGCCCCGCGGAAGGGCGGGCTCTCTACAATGAGCAGTTCTTC
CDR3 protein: CASSPAEGRALYNEQFF

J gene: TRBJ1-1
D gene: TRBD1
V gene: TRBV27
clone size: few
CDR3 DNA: TGTGCCAGCAGCCAGAGGACCCGGACAGGGGTGGGCACTGAAGCTTTCTTT
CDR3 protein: CASSQRTRTGVGTEAFF

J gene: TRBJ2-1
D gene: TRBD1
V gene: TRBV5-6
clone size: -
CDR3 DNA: TGTGCCAGCAGCTGGGGGACAGCCTACAATGAGCAGTTCTTC
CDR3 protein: CASSWGTAYNEQFF

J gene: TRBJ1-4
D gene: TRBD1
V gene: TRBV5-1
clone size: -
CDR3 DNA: TGCGCCAGCAGCTTGGGGGACAGGATAAATGAAAAACTGTTTTTT
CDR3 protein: CASSLGDRINEKLFF

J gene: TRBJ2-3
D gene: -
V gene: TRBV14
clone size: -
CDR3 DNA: TGTGCCAGCAGAGACTTCGGGGCAGATACGCAGTATTTT
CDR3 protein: CASRDFGADTQYF

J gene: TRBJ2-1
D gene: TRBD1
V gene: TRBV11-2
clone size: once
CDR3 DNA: TGTGCCAGCAGCTTAGAGCCCAAGGCCTCAGGGGGCAATGAGCAGTTCTTC
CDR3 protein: CASSLEPKASGGNEQFF

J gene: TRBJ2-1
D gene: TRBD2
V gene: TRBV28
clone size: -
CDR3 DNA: TGTGCCAGCAGTTGGTCACTCGGGACTAGCGGGACTACTGAGCAGTTCTTC
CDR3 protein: CASSWSLGTSGTTEQFF

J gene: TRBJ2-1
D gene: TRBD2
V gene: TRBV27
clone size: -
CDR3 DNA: TGTGCCAGCAGTCAAGTTTGGGGGCGAAATACTAGCGGGATTCCCTACAATGAGCAGTTCTTC
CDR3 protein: CASSQVWGRNTSGIPYNEQFF

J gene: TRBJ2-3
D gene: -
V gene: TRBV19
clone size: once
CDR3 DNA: TGTGCCAGTAAGGAGACCGGGACATCGGATGATACGCAGTATTTT
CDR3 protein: CASKETGTSDDTQYF